In this sample, the clone carrying this T cell receptor (beta chain) turned up many times. Its specificity is unknown. The data were obtained in a study of T cells in Graves' hyperthyroidism and ophthalmopathy. Findings of the study overall: Most clonotypes expanded in the thyroid (above 0.001) were also present in blood. Ophthalmopathy was predicted by the model a median of approximately 6.6 months ahead of onset.

Calling Graves' hyperthyroidism stable meant ophthalmopathy did not progress within 18 months. Based on clinical symptoms, serum thyroxine and TRAb, thyroid ultrasound and orbital computed tomography, diagnoses were reached. The source material, RNA transcripts, was used to amplify TCR beta CDR3 regions. TCR CDR3 regions were first amplified by RT-PCR with HTBI primers. TCRdb re-analysed the multiplex PCR reads in MiXCR, keeping a single row per CDR3 protein. This table has under 400,000 distinct CDR3 sequences, approximately 15% appearing once. The CDR3 is made up of 17 amino acids. The V segment lost 5 bases and the J segment 2 bases; nucleotides outside the gene matches: 10. Germline V gene sequence: CDR1 SGHAT, CDR2 FQNNGV.

Sequencing input: blood. The TCR originated in a woman aged 60-75 years with Graves' hyperthyroidism. The V and J genes are TRBV11-2 and TRBJ2-3; 10 nucleotides match TRBD2. Here the CDR3 DNA reads TGTGCCAGCAGCCCGGAGGGGAGCGGGAGGGCCACAGATACGCAGTATTTT. Residues: CASSPEGSGRATDTQYF.